This passage covers 17 T cell receptor beta chains from one sample sequenced in a study of a mutant IDH1 vaccine in newly diagnosed glioma. Time point here: week 5, during vaccination. Topical imiquimod accompanied each vaccine dose, which consisted of 300 ug of mutant IDH1 20-mer peptide. Their antigens remain unidentified. The data were produced by immunoSEQ multiplex PCR, yet TCRdb's version contains in-frame clones alone and is incomplete. The sample has about 25,000 clones; 65% to 80% are singletons. Sequenced material: PBMCs, taken from a glioma patient whose treatment included an IDH1 peptide vaccine. These receptors were taken from a middle-aged man with glioma.

This chain uses TRBV19 with TRBJ2-1, with D perhaps matching TRBD2 (5 bases). V was clipped by 3 bases and J by 6 bases, with 15 bases between them. Germline CDR1 reads LNHDA; CDR2 reads SQIVND (reference sequence). The CDR3 is 15 amino acids. Here the CDR3 reads CASSMLGDRGNEQFF. In nucleotides, the CDR3 is TGTGCCAGTAGTATGCTGGGAGACCGTGGCAATGAGCAGTTCTTC. Looking up the rest from reference TRBV19 and TRBJ2-1 gives the full variable domain: DGGITQSPKYLFRKEGQNVTLSCEQNLNHDAMYWYRQDPGQGLRLIYYSQIVNDFQKGDIAEGYSVSREKKESFPLTVTSAQKNPTAFYLCASSMLGDRGNEQFFGPGTRLTVL.

The rearrangement links TRBV7-9 to TRBJ2-7; TRBD1 is a possible D gene (6 bases). Germline V lookup: CDR1 SEHNR, CDR2 FQNEAQ (reference sequence). The CDR3 totals 15 residues. V shed 5 bases and J shed 0 bases, with 14 bases lying between them. The CDR3 loop reads CASSPTGYVSYEQYV. The CDR3 DNA reads TGTGCCAGCAGCCCGACAGGTTATGTCTCCTACGAGCAGTACGTC.

The chain employs TRBV28 and TRBJ2-1; no firm D call. V lost 2 bases and J 6 bases, leaving 14 bases between the germline ends. CDR1 is MDHEN and CDR2 is SYDVKM in the germline V gene. The CDR3 extends over 15 amino acids. The chain's CDR3 is CASSLEWRPLNEQFF. The CDR3 DNA reads as TGTGCCAGCAGTTTAGAGTGGCGGCCGCTCAATGAGCAGTTCTTC.

This CDR3 reads CASSLDPRYGYTF. The CDR3 nucleotides are TGCGCCAGCAGCTTGGACCCTAGATATGGCTACACCTTC. The chain recombines TRBV5-1 with TRBJ1-2; D gene ambiguous. The CDR3 is 13 residues long. Germline CDR1 is SGHRS and CDR2 is YFSETQ. Trimming cost V 0 bases and J 5 bases, with 8 bases left between them.

This clone is medium-sized in the sample. V gene TRBV7-9 combines with J gene TRBJ2-2; TRBD2 matches 7 bases. V lost 5 bases and J lost 4; bases outside the gene matches: 4. The CDR3 has 14 residues. Germline CDR1 SEHNR, CDR2 FQNEAQ (reference sequence). The CDR3 spells CASSPGGLTGELFF. The CDR3 bases are TGTGCCAGCAGCCCGGGAGGCCTCACCGGGGAGCTGTTTTTT.

V and J are TRBV6-1 and TRBJ2-4; tentative D call: TRBD1 (5 bases). Germline CDR1 MNHNS, CDR2 SASEGT. This CDR3 region has 15 residues. Trimming stripped 6 bases from V and 0 bases from J, with 12 bases between. The CDR3 here is CASRADTGAKNIQYF. The CDR3 DNA follows: TGTGCCAGCAGGGCCGACACAGGAGCCAAAAACATTCAGTACTTC.

CDR3 protein: CASSQEESGSPPYNEQFF. The DNA for the CDR3 is TGTGCCAGCAGCCAAGAGGAAAGCGGGAGTCCCCCCTACAATGAGCAGTTCTTC. J is TRBJ2-1 and V is TRBV4-2; TRBD2 aligns across 8 bases. This CDR3 is built from 18 residues. The V and J ends lost 0 bases and 2 bases, in that order; junction bases with no gene match: 9. Per germline, CDR1 LGHNA and CDR2 YNFKEQ.

V is TRBV6-5 and J is TRBJ1-1, with D perhaps TRBD1 (5 bases). The V gene lost 3 bases and the J gene lost 7 bases, with 18 bases spanning the gap. Germline loops: CDR1 MNHEY, CDR2 SVGAGI. There are 15 residues in the CDR3. The CDR3 loop reads CASSYSGGEVSEAFF. The DNA of the CDR3 is TGTGCCAGCAGTTATTCGGGAGGGGAAGTTAGTGAAGCTTTCTTT.

This clone was observed a handful of times. The genes are TRBV5-6 and TRBJ2-4, with TRBD1 matching 8 bases. After removal of 0 bases from V and 0 bases from J, the junction contained 2 bases not matched to a gene. Per the germline V gene, CDR1 is SGHDT and CDR2 is YYEEEE. The CDR3 sequence is 16 residues long. CDR3 loop: CASSLAGTGAKNIQYF. CDR3 DNA sequence: TGTGCCAGCAGCTTGGCCGGGACAGGAGCCAAAAACATTCAGTACTTC.

J is TRBJ1-1 and V is TRBV9, with 11 bases fitting TRBD1. Germline CDR1 is SGDLS and CDR2 is YYNGEE. J lost 1 base, V lost 3 bases, and 2 bases had no gene match. The CDR3 is 15 residues long. The CDR3 loop reads CASSGGTGGNTEAFF. CDR3 nucleotide sequence: TGTGCCAGCAGCGGAGGGACAGGGGGGAACACTGAAGCTTTCTTT.

V and J are TRBV2 and TRBJ1-1, with 11 bases matching TRBD1. CDR1 is SNHLY and CDR2 is FYNNEI in the germline V gene. The length of the CDR3 is 16 residues. V lost 7 bases and J lost 2; bases outside the gene matches: 9. CDR3 sequence: CASILDRGHQNTEAFF. DNA of the CDR3: TGTGCCAGCATCCTGGACAGGGGGCACCAAAACACTGAAGCTTTCTTT.

The DNA for the CDR3 is TGTGCCAGTAGTAGGACTTACACTGAAGCTTTCTTT. Its protein product is CASSRTYTEAFF. The chain links TRBV19 to TRBJ1-1; D is uncertain. Germline assignment: CDR1 LNHDA and CDR2 SQIVND (reference sequence). The length of the CDR3 is 12 residues. V lost 4 bases and J 3 bases, leaving 6 bases between the germline ends.

This clone was counted between two and nine times. This chain connects TRBV5-6 to TRBJ2-7, with TRBD1 as a possible D gene (6 bases). V lost 0 bases and J lost 1, with 8 bases in between. The CDR3 is made up of 14 amino acids. The germline V gene encodes CDR1 SGHDT and CDR2 YYEEEE. The CDR3 region is CASSLGDKSYEQYV. In DNA, the CDR3 is TGTGCCAGCAGCTTGGGGGACAAGTCCTACGAGCAGTACGTC.

The rearrangement joins TRBV5-1 to TRBJ1-3; perhaps TRBD1 as D (6 bases). The CDR3 runs to 17 residues. The V end lost 4 bases, the J end lost 0 bases, and 17 bases lay between the germline ends. Germline CDR1 and CDR2: SGHRS and YFSETQ. CDR3 nucleotides: TGCGCCAGCAGCCTCCAACTAGGGGGTATCTCTGGAAACACCATATATTTT. Protein product: CASSLQLGGISGNTIYF. The variable domain in full, completed from reference TRBV5-1 and TRBJ1-3, reads KAGVTQTPRYLIKTRGQQVTLSCSPISGHRSVSWYQQTPGQGLQFLFEYFSETQRNKGNFPGRFSGRQFSNSRSEMNVSTLELGDSALYLCASSLQLGGISGNTIYFGEGSWLTVV.

The chain couples TRBV4-1 to TRBJ2-2; D is possibly TRBD1 (5 bases). V dropped 1 base and J dropped 7 bases, with 13 bases sitting between them. The CDR3 is made up of 15 amino acids. Germline loops: CDR1 MGHRA, CDR2 YSYEKL. The CDR3 region is CASSQAPGSGGELFF. The CDR3, as DNA: TGCGCCAGCAGCCAAGCTCCAGGGTCTGGCGGGGAGCTGTTTTTT.

This chain links TRBV19 with TRBJ2-5; D could derive from TRBD1 or TRBD2 (5 bases each). The germline gives CDR1 LNHDA, CDR2 SQIVND (reference sequence). This CDR3 has 17 residues. With 3 bases removed from V and 1 base from J, the gap between germline ends came to 18 bases. The CDR3 sequence: CASSMRGTSRSQETQYF. The CDR3, as DNA: TGTGCCAGTAGTATGAGGGGTACTAGTCGTAGCCAAGAGACCCAGTACTTC.

Only a few counts were recorded for this clone. The genes are TRBV2 and TRBJ1-2, with D possibly matching TRBD1 (5 bases). This CDR3 contains 13 residues. Per the germline V gene, CDR1 is SNHLY and CDR2 is FYNNEI. The germline V and J ends were trimmed by 3 bases and 6 bases, with 11 bases remaining between them. The CDR3 DNA sequence: TGTGCCAGCAGTGACAGGGCCGGGGATGGCTACACCTTC. It codes for CASSDRAGDGYTF.